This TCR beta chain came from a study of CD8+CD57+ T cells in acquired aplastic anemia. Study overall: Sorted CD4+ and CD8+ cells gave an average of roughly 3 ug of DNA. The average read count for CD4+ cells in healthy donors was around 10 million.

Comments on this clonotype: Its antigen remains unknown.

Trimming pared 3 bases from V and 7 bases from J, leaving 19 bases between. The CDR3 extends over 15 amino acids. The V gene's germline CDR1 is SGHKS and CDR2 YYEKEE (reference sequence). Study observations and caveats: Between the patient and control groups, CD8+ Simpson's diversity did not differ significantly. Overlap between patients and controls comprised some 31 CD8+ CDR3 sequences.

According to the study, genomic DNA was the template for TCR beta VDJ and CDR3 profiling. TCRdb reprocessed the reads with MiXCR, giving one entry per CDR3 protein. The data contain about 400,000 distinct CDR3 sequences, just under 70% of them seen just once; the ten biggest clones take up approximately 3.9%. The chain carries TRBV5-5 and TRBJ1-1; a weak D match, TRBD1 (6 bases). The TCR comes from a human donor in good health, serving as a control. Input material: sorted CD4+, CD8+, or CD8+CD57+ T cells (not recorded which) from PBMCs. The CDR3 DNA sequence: TGTGCCAGCAGCTCTCAGGGAGGGATGGGACATGAAGCTTTCTTT. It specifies CASSSQGGMGHEAFF.